This T cell receptor beta chain derives from a study of blood T cell repertoires in COVID-19. Study at large: Whether acute or convalescent, the COVID-19 samples came from the United States, Italy and Spain. Nucleic acid was either cDNA or gDNA, and it came from T cells, B-cell-depleted T cells, or PBMCs.

Authors' data handling: How many nucleated cells were present was estimated from reference gene primer amplification. Only in-frame clones appear in the TCRdb table, and some are missing; sequencing was by immunoSEQ multiplex PCR. That table furnishes V, J and clone size, whereas the DNA furnished D and trimming. This table has around 250,000 clones, roughly 85% appearing once. This CDR3 has 14 residues. Germline CDR1 reads SGHTA; CDR2 reads FQGNSA. The trim removed 5 bases at V and 6 bases at J, leaving 10 bases unmatched. The chain has TRBV7-2 and TRBJ2-7; 7 bases fit TRBD1. The receptor was isolated from a man between 60 and 75 years old who had recovered from COVID-19. Source material: peripheral blood. The DNA for the CDR3 is TGTGCCAGCAGCACGCGACAGGGTCTGGGCGAGCAGTACTTC. Its translation: CASSTRQGLGEQYF.